By share, the clone carrying this T cell receptor beta chain counts as medium-sized. V lost 5 bases, J lost 5 bases, and 2 bases stayed unmatched. The germline CDR1 and CDR2 sequences are SEHNR and FQNEAQ (reference sequence). CDR3 length equals 14 residues. The data derive from a study of blood T cell repertoires in COVID-19. Study in general: Sites in the United States, Italy and Spain provided acute and convalescent COVID-19 samples. T cells, B-cell-depleted T cells, or PBMCs provided the cDNA or gDNA that served as material.

Per the original methods: Researchers report that nucleated cell counts were estimated from reference gene primer amplification. The protocol was immunoSEQ multiplex PCR, while the TCRdb copy is restricted to in-frame clones and leaves out a portion. The DNA gave D and trimming, while V, J and clone size come from that table. The data show 200,000 to 250,000 clones, around 82% seen once. The sequenced sample consisted of peripheral blood. This receptor was taken from a woman in her 30s who had recovered from COVID-19. This chain connects TRBV7-9 to TRBJ2-1; 11 nucleotides align to TRBD2. The CDR3 DNA reads TGTGCCAGCAGCCTGGGACTAGCGGACAATGAGCAGTTCTTC. Protein: CASSLGLADNEQFF.